Here is one TCR beta chain with its context. The treatment here: over 15 received Ad26.COV2.S at low or high dose, single or two shots; a few received placebo; per-sample allocation not given. The samples date from day 63 after the first vaccine or placebo injection. An adult of 18-55 years in Boston served as donor. The data are from a study of Ad26.COV2.S vaccination and SARS-CoV-2 variants. About the research overall: Once or twice, 56 days apart, Ad26.COV2.S was delivered intramuscularly.

Assay used: immunoSEQ multiplex PCR; TCRdb lists only in-frame clones, some missing. Found here are around 340,000 clones, around 89% of them singletons; the top ten hold about 5%. The CDR3 sequence is 21 residues long. V shed 5 bases, J shed 4 bases, and the junction held 25 bases outside the gene matches. Germline CDR1 and CDR2: SGDLS and YYNGEE. The source material was peripheral blood, sampled in a trial of Ad26.COV2.S vaccine versus placebo. The J gene is TRBJ1-2, the V gene TRBV9; 11 bases are shared with TRBD1. This TCR came from a person aged 18-60 years who received the Ad26.COV2.S COVID-19 vaccine or a placebo. CDR3 sequence: CASSDPKPRTGGALTSYGYTF. The CDR3 coding sequence is TGTGCCAGCAGTGACCCCAAACCCAGGACAGGGGGCGCGTTGACGAGCTATGGCTACACCTTC.